What follows describes a single T cell receptor (beta chain). This clone was seen just once. It has no known antigen specificity. No much larger clonotype is one base removed from it; base qualities were not supplied. This entry comes from a study of PD-L1 blockade in urothelial cancer (dated by TCRdb to the late 2010s). The study in broad terms: Therapy was started in the mid-2010s for all patients, and atezolizumab 1,200 mg was administered intravenously every 3 weeks. TCR sequencing covered pretreatment tumor samples and matched, serially collected peripheral blood taken before and after atezolizumab treatment. Durable clinical benefit meant progression-free survival longer than 6 months, and TCR features were also tested against progression-free and overall survival. An ECOG performance status of 0 or 1 was recorded for the patients, and 0 to 3 prior chemotherapy regimens had been received by the patients. Blood samples were analyzed at 3 weeks after treatment start (second dose) and at 6 weeks after treatment start. Twenty-nine patients had pretreatment blood TCR-seq, some 25 had at least one posttreatment blood collection, and some 25 had tumor TCR-seq. Whole exome sequencing and RNA sequencing of pretreatment tumors were performed alongside TCR sequencing in the same patients. Somatic, immune and clinical correlates of response to PD-L1 blockade with atezolizumab in urothelial cancer were the focus of an exploratory multi-omic analysis. Blood samples yielded a median of around 150,000 T cells and around 80,000 unique TCRs, with median clonality around 0.083. About 90% of the 29 patients were males with bladder-origin urothelial cancer, and about 60% of the roughly 29 reported a prior smoking history. About 10 patients achieved durable clinical benefit and approximately 20 did not.

Synthetic TCR analog templates were spiked into each PCR to estimate absolute template abundance from read counts. Using the immunoSEQ assay, TCRbeta CDR3 regions were amplified from genomic DNA with bias-controlled V and J gene primers. Rearranged TCRbeta segments were sequenced at approximately 20X coverage. Per the authors' processing: Sequencing errors were corrected by clustering and CDR3s were annotated against IMGT to assign V, D and J genes. Downstream analyses used only productive TCRbeta rearrangements, leaving out any out-of-frame or stop-codon sequences. Clonality was computed as one minus Shannon entropy normalized by the log of the number of unique productive sequences. Fisher's exact test with Benjamini-Hochberg correction, at a threshold of adjusted p below 0.01, was used to find clones that differed between time points or between blood and tumor. TCRdb holds this immuneACCESS table with in-frame rearrangements only. Some clones are missing; in checked studies, unresolved V genes explain under half, and the rest has no known cause. The DNA gave D and trimming, while V, J and clone size come from that table. This sample lists some 45,000 clones; 80% were detected once. Roughly 16% of the sample is taken by the ten largest.

General study outcomes and caveats: Improved progression-free and overall survival was found to be associated with pretreatment peripheral blood TCR clonality below the median. Among patients with durable benefit, tumor-associated TCR clones showed greater expansion in peripheral blood 3 weeks after treatment started (n ≈ 21, p = 0.022). Because of the small sample size (n ≈ 29) and the many exploratory analyses performed, the results are intended to be regarded as hypothesis-generating.

CDR1 SGHRS and CDR2 YFSETQ were looked up in the germline V gene. The cysteine opens and the phenylalanine closes a CDR3 of 14 amino acids. Only the CDR3 DNA is retained, 42 bases long and in frame from the first base. Unmatched junction bases come to 8, with V trimmed by 5 bases and J by 4 bases. The time point label corresponds to: pretreatment peripheral blood. The cohort comprised fewer than 35 patients with locally advanced or metastatic urothelial carcinoma treated at Memorial Sloan Kettering on a trial protocol. Peripheral blood mononuclear cells were collected pretreatment and during treatment, at between 1 and 8 total time points per patient. The Qiagen DNeasy Blood extraction kit was used to purify genomic DNA from total PBMCs and tumor samples. PBMCs were collected pretreatment and during treatment, and were isolated and stored as previously described.

The source of this sequence is a man between 60 and 70 years old with urothelial cancer. Sequences were derived from PBMCs, sampled around atezolizumab (anti-PD-L1) treatment. The rearrangement combines TRBV5-1 with TRBJ1-2, and TRBD1 aligns with 7 junction nucleotides. The nucleotides read TGCGCCAGCAGGCAGGACAGGAGGCTCTATGGCTACACCTTC. The encoded protein is CASRQDRRLYGYTF.